This T cell receptor (beta chain) appears in the sequencing data of a study of T cell changes during pregnancy in multiple sclerosis. The V and J ends lost 5 bases and 8 bases, in that order; junction bases with no gene match: 15. Germline CDR1 MNHEY, CDR2 SMNVEV (reference sequence). This CDR3 has 16 residues. This table comes from immunoSEQ multiplex PCR, and its TCRdb copy is limited to in-frame clones, with some not included. The repertoire has tens of thousands of clones, 85% to 95% of them found once; the top ten carry roughly 1%. The sequencing here drew on peripheral blood, taken in the first trimester of pregnancy. V is TRBV27 and J is TRBJ2-1, with TRBD1 matching over 7 bases. This TCR was recovered from a female donor with multiple sclerosis, enrolled in a pregnancy study. For the CDR3, the DNA is TGTGCCAGCAGTGTTGGGACAGCACTTCATAGGGATGAGCAGTTCTTC. It translates to CASSVGTALHRDEQFF.